The 30 T cell receptor beta chains below come from one sample, sequenced in a study of beta chain features in type 1 diabetes. Expressed TCRB transcripts were sequenced because the entire RNA isolate underwent reverse transcription. The data were produced by immunoSEQ multiplex PCR, yet TCRdb's version contains in-frame clones alone and is incomplete. The sample includes almost 250,000 clones, 13% to 15% of them seen just once. Sequencing was carried out using naive CD4+ T cells from blood. Source of these receptors: a middle-aged woman in good health.

The chain carries TRBV19 and TRBJ1-5, with no clear D. The CDR3 loop spans 13 amino acids. The germline V gene has CDR1 LNHDA and CDR2 SQIVND (reference sequence). Trimming left V 11 bases short and J 2 bases short, with 13 bases between. In DNA form, the CDR3 reads TGTGCCTCGTCCAGGTCGGGCAATCAGCCCCAGCATTTT. It is translated as CASSRSGNQPQHF. The variable domain in full, with the rest retrieved from reference TRBV19 and TRBJ1-5, is DGGITQSPKYLFRKEGQNVTLSCEQNLNHDAMYWYRQDPGQGLRLIYYSQIVNDFQKGDIAEGYSVSREKKESFPLTVTSAQKNPTAFYLCASSRSGNQPQHFGDGTRLSIL.

There are a few counts of this clone. The chain's CDR3 is CASTSGRNRRQPQHF. CDR3 DNA sequence: TGTGCCAGTACCTCCGGGAGAAATCGTAGACAGCCCCAGCATTTT. J is TRBJ1-5 and V is TRBV19; D ambiguous. Germline lookup yields CDR1 LNHDA and CDR2 SQIVND (reference sequence). V was pared by 7 bases and J by 7 bases, with 20 bases between. This CDR3 spans 15 amino acids.

This clone was seen more than once but under ten times. The chain couples TRBV12-5 to TRBJ1-5, with D uncertain. The CDR3 totals 13 residues. The germline V gene has CDR1 LGHNT and CDR2 FRNRAP. Trimming cost V 2 bases and J 6 bases, with 8 bases left between them. The CDR3: CASGLTAGQPQHF. DNA for the CDR3: TGTGCTAGTGGTTTGACGGCGGGTCAGCCCCAGCATTTT.

This sequence joins TRBV7-2 and TRBJ2-7, with TRBD2 as a possible D gene (5 bases). The CDR3 extends over 15 amino acids. Looked up from germline, CDR1 is SGHTA and CDR2 is FQGNSA. V was shortened by 0 bases and J by 3 bases, with 12 bases between the two germline ends. Written as DNA, the CDR3 is TGTGCCAGCAGCTTAGCGGGAGCAGGAAGCTACGAGCAGTACTTC. This sequence encodes CASSLAGAGSYEQYF. The whole variable domain, remainder taken from reference TRBV7-2 and TRBJ2-7, is GAGVSQSPSNKVTEKGKDVELRCDPISGHTALYWYRQSLGQGLEFLIYFQGNSAPDKSGLPSDRFSAERTGGSVSTLTIQRTQQEDSAVYLCASSLAGAGSYEQYFGPGTRLTVT.

In this sample, this clone turned up many times. J is TRBJ2-1 and V is TRBV7-9, with 8 bases matching TRBD1. Germline V CDR1 and CDR2: SEHNR, FQNEAQ (reference sequence). V lost 6 bases and J lost 5; bases outside the gene matches: 6. The CDR3 length is 14 residues. The CDR3 DNA sequence: TGTGCCAGCAGTCCCTGGACAGGGAACAATGAGCAGTTCTTC. Encoded protein: CASSPWTGNNEQFF.

CDR3 bases: TGCGCCAGCAGCTTGGGAGGGTGGTATAATTCACCCCTCCACTTT. Translation: CASSLGGWYNSPLHF. This chain connects TRBV5-1 to TRBJ1-6; D is ambiguous. Trimming pared 0 bases from V and 4 bases from J, leaving 8 bases between. The germline gives CDR1 SGHRS, CDR2 YFSETQ. There are 15 residues in the CDR3. Variable domain in full (rest from reference TRBV5-1 and TRBJ1-6): KAGVTQTPRYLIKTRGQQVTLSCSPISGHRSVSWYQQTPGQGLQFLFEYFSETQRNKGNFPGRFSGRQFSNSRSEMNVSTLELGDSALYLCASSLGGWYNSPLHFGNGTRLTVT.

This clone was counted only a few times. This chain uses TRBV5-1 with TRBJ1-1; 8 bases fit TRBD1. V lost 1 base to trimming and J lost 4 bases; unmatched junction nucleotides: 6. The CDR3 is made up of 15 amino acids. Germline V gene sequence: CDR1 SGHRS, CDR2 YFSETQ. CDR3: CASSLYSGQGTEAFF. CDR3 nucleotide sequence: TGCGCCAGCAGCTTGTACTCTGGACAGGGCACTGAAGCTTTCTTT. The variable domain in full, with the rest retrieved from reference TRBV5-1 and TRBJ1-1, is KAGVTQTPRYLIKTRGQQVTLSCSPISGHRSVSWYQQTPGQGLQFLFEYFSETQRNKGNFPGRFSGRQFSNSRSEMNVSTLELGDSALYLCASSLYSGQGTEAFFGQGTRLTVV.

This clone was counted only a few times. The V gene is TRBV5-1, the J gene TRBJ1-6; weak D call: TRBD1 (6 bases). The CDR3 sequence is 14 residues long. Germline loops: CDR1 SGHRS, CDR2 YFSETQ. Trimming left V 0 bases short and J 9 bases short, with 10 bases between. As DNA, the CDR3 is TGCGCCAGCAGCTTGGGGACAGATGGTTCACCCCTCCACTTT. Translating it yields CASSLGTDGSPLHF. The whole variable domain, filled in from reference TRBV5-1 and TRBJ1-6, reads KAGVTQTPRYLIKTRGQQVTLSCSPISGHRSVSWYQQTPGQGLQFLFEYFSETQRNKGNFPGRFSGRQFSNSRSEMNVSTLELGDSALYLCASSLGTDGSPLHFGNGTRLTVT.

This sequence joins TRBV5-1 and TRBJ2-2, with 8 positions matching TRBD2. The trim removed 5 bases at V and 1 base at J, leaving 4 bases unmatched. Germline V gene sequence: CDR1 SGHRS, CDR2 YFSETQ. The CDR3 is 15 amino acids. CDR3 protein: CASSWTSRNTGELFF. Written as DNA, the CDR3 is TGCGCCAGCAGTTGGACTAGCAGGAACACCGGGGAGCTGTTTTTT.

This clone was seen only a few times. This sequence joins TRBV29-1 and TRBJ2-1, with TRBD1 as a possible D gene (6 bases). The CDR3 runs 18 residues. Germline loops: CDR1 SQVTM, CDR2 ANQGSEA. Trimming took off 7 bases at V and 7 bases at J, with 32 bases between the two ends. CDR3 region: CSAAPRGAGDTLVNEQFF. The CDR3 bases are TGCAGCGCCGCCCCACGAGGAGCAGGGGACACTTTAGTGAATGAGCAGTTCTTC.

V is TRBV6-1 and J is TRBJ2-7, with a tentative D call TRBD2 (6 bases). The CDR3 consists of 14 residues. V was cut by 2 bases and J by 0 bases, with 8 bases left in between. Germline V gene sequence: CDR1 MNHNS, CDR2 SASEGT. The CDR3: CASSERDSSYEQYF. For the CDR3, the DNA is TGTGCCAGCAGTGAACGGGACTCCTCCTACGAGCAGTACTTC.

The chain links TRBV5-4 to TRBJ2-5, with D perhaps matching TRBD2 (6 bases). Germline-derived CDR1 and CDR2 are SGHNT and YYREEE (reference sequence). The ends were cut back, 2 bases at V and 0 bases at J, with 11 bases in the middle. This CDR3 comprises 15 residues. The CDR3 coding sequence is TGTGCCAGCAGCTTTGCGGGGAGGTACCAAGAGACCCAGTACTTC. This gives the protein CASSFAGRYQETQYF.

This clone occurred a few times. The rearrangement joins TRBV9 to TRBJ2-2; 7 nucleotides match TRBD1. The germline gives CDR1 SGDLS, CDR2 YYNGEE. The V and J ends lost 3 bases and 6 bases, in that order; junction bases with no gene match: 8. This CDR3 region has 15 residues. CDR3 coding DNA: TGTGCCAGCAGCGCCGCAGACAGGGCGGCCGGGGAGCTGTTTTTT. It specifies CASSAADRAAGELFF. Based on the CDR3 plus reference TRBV9 and TRBJ2-2, the full variable domain is DSGVTQTPKHLITATGQRVTLRCSPRSGDLSVYWYQQSLDQGLQFLIQYYNGEERAKGNILERFSAQQFPDLHSELNLSSLELGDSALYFCASSAADRAAGELFFGEGSRLTVL.

The chain carries TRBV18 and TRBJ1-2; the match to TRBD1 covers 8 bases. The J segment lost 10 bases and the V segment lost 3 bases, leaving 10 bases of the junction unmatched. This CDR3 region has 14 residues. Germline V gene sequence: CDR1 KGHSH, CDR2 LQKENI. The DNA of the CDR3 is TGTGCCAGCTCACCCCCGGGACAGGTTTTCTCCTACACCTTC. Protein sequence: CASSPPGQVFSYTF.

The genes are TRBV5-1 and TRBJ2-1; 7 bases agree with TRBD1. Germline-derived CDR1 and CDR2 are SGHRS and YFSETQ. The CDR3 totals 16 residues. The trim removed 4 bases at V and 10 bases at J, leaving 17 bases unmatched. The CDR3 spells CASSTTPGTAVNEQFF. The DNA of the CDR3 is TGCGCCAGCAGCACGACTCCCGGGACAGCTGTCAACGAGCAGTTCTTC.

This clone was seen a few times. The chain links TRBV5-1 to TRBJ2-5, with 7 bases fitting TRBD1. The J segment lost 0 bases and the V segment lost 3 bases, leaving 5 bases of the junction unmatched. Germline loops: CDR1 SGHRS, CDR2 YFSETQ. The CDR3 is made up of 15 amino acids. The CDR3 DNA reads as TGCGCCAGCAGCTCCACGACAGGGTACCAAGAGACCCAGTACTTC. Translating gives CASSSTTGYQETQYF.

The rearrangement uses TRBV7-2 and TRBJ1-1; 8 nucleotides agree with TRBD1. Per germline, CDR1 SGHTA and CDR2 FQGNSA. The junction had 7 bases not matched to a gene; V was cut back by 8 bases and J by 2 bases. The CDR3 loop spans 14 amino acids. The CDR3 region is CASWTGLGNTEAFF. The CDR3 DNA reads as TGTGCCAGCTGGACAGGGCTAGGCAACACTGAAGCTTTCTTT.

This clone was seen a handful of times. This sample also contains other DNA sequences that code for the same CDR3. V and J are TRBV19 and TRBJ2-3, with 8 positions matching TRBD2. This CDR3 comprises 14 residues. Germline V gene sequence: CDR1 LNHDA, CDR2 SQIVND (reference sequence). V lost 5 bases, J lost 0 bases, and 1 base stayed unmatched. CDR3 in DNA: TGTGCCAGTAGTTTAGCGGGGAGCACAGATACGCAGTATTTT. Protein sequence: CASSLAGSTDTQYF.

This clone was counted between two and nine times. The rearrangement uses TRBV7-9 and TRBJ2-7; D may be TRBD1 (5 bases). The CDR3 covers 18 residues. Trimming stripped 1 base from V and 2 bases from J, with 21 bases between. CDR1 and CDR2 from the germline V gene are SEHNR and FQNEAQ (reference sequence). The CDR3 nucleotides read TGTGCCAGCAGCTTAGGTCTCCGGGCTCCAGGGTCGACCTACGAGCAGTACTTC. Its protein product is CASSLGLRAPGSTYEQYF.

The V gene is TRBV6-5, the J gene TRBJ2-7; D is undetermined. Germline V gene data show CDR1 as MNHEY and CDR2 as SVGAGI. Trimming removed 5 bases at V and 3 bases at J, with 11 bases between. The CDR3 runs 13 residues. Here the CDR3 reads CASSPRDNYEQYF. CDR3 DNA sequence: TGTGCCAGCAGTCCTCGTGACAACTACGAGCAGTACTTC.

The chain joins TRBV2 to TRBJ2-7, with a possible D match to TRBD2 (5 bases). Trimming shortened V by 5 bases and J by 6 bases, and 11 bases separated the two germline ends. CDR1 is SNHLY and CDR2 is FYNNEI in the germline V gene. The CDR3 is 12 residues long. CDR3 nucleotide sequence: TGTGCCAGCAGTTTTAGTGGAGGCGAGCAGTACTTC. This codes for CASSFSGGEQYF. Full variable domain (missing parts from reference TRBV2 and TRBJ2-7): EPEVTQTPSHQVTQMGQEVILRCVPISNHLYFYWYRQILGQKVEFLVSFYNNEISEKSEIFDDQFSVERPDGSNFTLKIRSTKLEDSAMYFCASSFSGGEQYFGPGTRLTVT.

The rearrangement uses TRBV4-1 and TRBJ2-1; TRBD2 matches 9 bases. The trim removed 2 bases at V and 5 bases at J, leaving 13 bases unmatched. The germline CDR1 and CDR2 sequences are MGHRA and YSYEKL. The CDR3 contains 18 residues. CDR3 DNA: TGCGCCAGCAGCCAAAGTTATGGCGGGGGGGCTCTTGACAATGAGCAGTTCTTC. Its protein product is CASSQSYGGGALDNEQFF.

This rearrangement joins TRBV27 to TRBJ1-1; no clear D gene. The CDR3 spans 13 residues. Trimming left V 0 bases short and J 1 base short, with 3 bases between. The germline V gene encodes CDR1 MNHEY and CDR2 SMNVEV (reference sequence). The CDR3 loop is CASSLSRNTEAFF. For the CDR3, the DNA is TGTGCCAGCAGTTTATCGAGGAACACTGAAGCTTTCTTT.

This clone has a handful of counts. The chain links TRBV5-8 to TRBJ1-4, with D possibly being TRBD1 (6 bases). CDR3 length equals 15 residues. With 0 bases removed from V and 5 bases from J, the gap between germline ends came to 11 bases. CDR1 is SGHTS and CDR2 is YDEGEE in the germline V gene. CDR3 nucleotides: TGTGCCAGCAGCTTGGGGCAGGGGCGCAATGAAAAACTGTTTTTT. This translates into CASSLGQGRNEKLFF.

The chain employs TRBV19 and TRBJ1-1; 8 nucleotides align to TRBD1. The CDR3 has 14 amino acids. J gave up 4 bases and V 1 base, and 2 bases lay outside the gene matches. Germline CDR1 reads LNHDA; CDR2 reads SQIVND (reference sequence). CDR3: CASSIADRGTEAFF. The CDR3 DNA sequence: TGTGCCAGTAGTATAGCCGACAGGGGCACTGAAGCTTTCTTT. The full variable domain, with the rest looked up from reference TRBV19 and TRBJ1-1, is DGGITQSPKYLFRKEGQNVTLSCEQNLNHDAMYWYRQDPGQGLRLIYYSQIVNDFQKGDIAEGYSVSREKKESFPLTVTSAQKNPTAFYLCASSIADRGTEAFFGQGTRLTVV.

This clone was observed a few times. The rearrangement links TRBV11-2 to TRBJ1-1; D not certain. This CDR3 has 12 amino acids. CDR1 and CDR2 (germline): SGHAT, FQNNGV. V lost 4 bases to trimming and J lost 11 bases, with 14 bases between them. CDR3 bases: TGTGCCAGCAGCTCCGACTTCTACCACGCTTTCTTT. It codes for CASSSDFYHAFF.

This clone has only a few counts. The chain has TRBV18 and TRBJ2-5; 9 bases match TRBD1. Germline V gene data show CDR1 as KGHSH and CDR2 as LQKENI. Trimming removed 2 bases from V and 7 bases from J; junction bases left unmatched: 5. The CDR3 has 14 amino acids. CDR3 loop: CASSPGQGSGTQYF. The CDR3 DNA is TGTGCCAGCTCACCAGGACAGGGGTCAGGGACCCAGTACTTC.

The genes are TRBV13 and TRBJ1-1; TRBD1 is a possible D gene (5 bases). Germline V lookup: CDR1 PRHDT, CDR2 FYEKMQ (reference sequence). The CDR3 covers 17 residues. The V gene lost 0 bases and the J gene lost 4 bases, with 18 bases spanning the gap. CDR3 protein: CASSLGSVPGGGTEAFF. The CDR3 coding sequence is TGTGCCAGCAGCTTAGGCTCGGTTCCCGGGGGAGGCACTGAAGCTTTCTTT.

This clone was found a few times. The sample contains more than one DNA sequence encoding this CDR3. The chain uses TRBV19 and TRBJ2-1; maybe TRBD2 (7 bases). This CDR3 has 15 amino acids. Germline values: CDR1 LNHDA, CDR2 SQIVND (reference sequence). The V and J ends lost 1 base and 2 bases respectively, with 9 bases between them. CDR3 region: CASSIAGGTYNEQFF. For the CDR3, the DNA is TGTGCCAGTAGTATAGCGGGGGGCACCTACAATGAGCAGTTCTTC.

The table lists this clone with a few counts. The rearrangement joins TRBV5-4 to TRBJ1-2; D unresolved. CDR1 and CDR2 (germline): SGHNT, YYREEE (reference sequence). Trimming took 1 base from V and 4 from J, leaving 11 bases between them. This CDR3 is built from 14 residues. This CDR3 is CASSLFVPGYGYTF. CDR3 bases: TGTGCCAGCAGCTTGTTTGTACCCGGCTATGGCTACACCTTC.